A single sample is the source of the 16 T cell receptor beta chains below, sequenced in a study of cytomegalovirus exposure and HLA in healthy donors. It was with 60 Vbeta and 13 Jbeta primers that the PCR ran. Clones were sequenced by immunoSEQ multiplex PCR, and TCRdb holds only the in-frame ones, with some missing. The table has about 120,000 clones, nearly 80% seen once; the top ten hold around 3.3%. The sample was PBMCs. These receptor sequences come from a woman in her twenties or thirties in good health and CMV-seropositive.

This chain links TRBV7-9 with TRBJ1-1; a possible D gene is TRBD1 (6 bases). Germline V gives CDR1 SEHNR, CDR2 FQNEAQ (reference sequence). This CDR3 has 16 amino acids. Deletions cut 3 bases from V and 1 base from J, with 15 bases between. CDR3 nucleotide sequence: TGTGCCAGCAGCTTGGGGGGGGGCCGGGGGAACACTGAAGCTTTCTTT. Amino acids: CASSLGGGRGNTEAFF. The whole variable domain, remainder taken from reference TRBV7-9 and TRBJ1-1, is DTGVSQNPRHKITKRGQNVTFRCDPISEHNRLYWYRQTLGQGPEFLTYFQNEAQLEKSRLLSDRFSAERPKGSFSTLEIQRTEQGDSAMYLCASSLGGGRGNTEAFFGQGTRLTVV.

This clone showed up just once. The rearrangement links TRBV19 to TRBJ1-2; D gene uncertain. V gave up 4 bases and J gave up 3 bases, with 9 bases separating them. The V gene's germline CDR1 is LNHDA and CDR2 SQIVND (reference sequence). The CDR3 covers 13 residues. The CDR3 region is CASSKAEYYGYTF. CDR3 DNA: TGTGCCAGTAGTAAAGCGGAATACTATGGCTACACCTTC.

This chain connects TRBV14 to TRBJ2-3; 10 positions match TRBD2. V shed 4 bases and J 4 bases; nucleotides not matched to a gene: 14. There are 18 residues in the CDR3. Germline V lookup: CDR1 SGHDN, CDR2 FVKESK. The CDR3 DNA reads TGTGCCAGCAGCCCCCGGGCCAGCGGGGGGGCCCGGGCAGATACGCAGTATTTT. Translation: CASSPRASGGARADTQYF.

The V call is TRBV30, the J call TRBJ2-7; 8 bases map to TRBD2. J lost 2 bases, V lost 1 base, and 4 bases had no gene match. This CDR3 contains 14 residues. CDR1 and CDR2 (germline): GTSNPN, SVGIG (reference sequence). The CDR3 DNA reads TGTGCCTGGAGTGGGGTTAGCGGGGCCTACGAGCAGTACTTC. It codes for CAWSGVSGAYEQYF.

As to this clone: Compared with germline, one end of the junction differs, possibly owing to a read error. The genes are TRBV18 and TRBJ2-7, with TRBD2 matching 13 bases. The length of the CDR3 is 19 residues. CDR1 is KGHSH, CDR2 LQKENI, per germline. The CDR3 DNA reads as TGTGCCAGCTCATCACCCGGACTAGCGGGGGATGAAAGAGAGTACGAGCAGTACTTC. It encodes CASSSPGLAGDEREYEQYF.

This clone was observed a single time. The genes are TRBV5-1 and TRBJ1-1; TRBD1 agrees at 8 bases. Germline V gene data show CDR1 as SGHRS and CDR2 as YFSETQ. With 4 bases clipped from V and 1 base from J, the junction kept 9 bases outside the gene matches. The CDR3 is made up of 16 amino acids. The CDR3 reads CASSRDGQGGNTEAFF. The CDR3 region has the DNA TGCGCCAGCAGCCGGGACGGACAGGGAGGGAACACTGAAGCTTTCTTT.

V and J are TRBV5-5 and TRBJ2-5; 9 bases match TRBD1. Germline loops: CDR1 SGHKS, CDR2 YYEKEE (reference sequence). J was trimmed by 1 base and V by 4 bases; bases with no gene match: 8. CDR3 length: 16 residues. The DNA of the CDR3 is TGTGCCAGCAGCGAAGGTGGGACAGGGACCCAAGAGACCCAGTACTTC. Encoded protein: CASSEGGTGTQETQYF.

The chain links TRBV9 to TRBJ2-6, with D perhaps matching TRBD1 (5 bases). The CDR3 contains 17 residues. Germline V gene data show CDR1 as SGDLS and CDR2 as YYNGEE. V lost 0 bases and J lost 0, with 10 bases in between. In DNA, the CDR3 is TGTGCCAGCAGCGTAGCAACAGGTCCCTCTGGGGCCAACGTCCTGACTTTC. Amino acids: CASSVATGPSGANVLTF.

The V and J genes are TRBV5-6 and TRBJ1-5, with 7 nucleotides matching TRBD1. The CDR3 consists of 15 residues. V gave up 1 base and J gave up 4 bases; unmatched junction bases: 5. The V gene's germline CDR1 is SGHDT and CDR2 YYEEEE. The CDR3 region is CASSLTGTVNQPQHF. The CDR3 region has the DNA TGTGCCAGCAGCTTGACCGGGACAGTAAATCAGCCCCAGCATTTT.

This clone was recorded a few times. This chain connects TRBV5-5 to TRBJ2-7; 11 bases align to TRBD2. CDR3 length: 19 residues. V shed 2 bases, J shed 0 bases, and the junction held 13 bases outside the gene matches. CDR1 and CDR2 from the germline V gene are SGHKS and YYEKEE (reference sequence). The CDR3 sequence: CASSFETSGVFTYSYEQYF. In nucleotides, the CDR3 is TGTGCCAGCAGCTTTGAGACTAGCGGGGTCTTTACCTACTCCTACGAGCAGTACTTC. Drawing the rest from reference TRBV5-5 and TRBJ2-7, the complete variable domain is DAGVTQSPTHLIKTRGQQVTLRCSPISGHKSVSWYQQVLGQGPQFIFQYYEKEERGRGNFPDRFSARQFPNYSSELNVNALLLGDSALYLCASSFETSGVFTYSYEQYFGPGTRLTVT.

This clone was seen more than once but under ten times. CDR3 coding DNA: TGTGCCAGCAGCGCTTCCCTTAGCCTCGGAAACACCATATATTTT. This codes for CASSASLSLGNTIYF. The V gene is TRBV9, the J gene TRBJ1-3; D ambiguous. V lost 3 bases, J lost 4 bases, and 14 bases lay in between. The CDR3 covers 15 residues. Germline V gene data show CDR1 as SGDLS and CDR2 as YYNGEE.

With respect to this clone: One junction end disagrees with the germline gene, perhaps due to a read error. This sequence joins TRBV4-2 and TRBJ2-7; TRBD2 agrees at 10 bases. Germline assignment: CDR1 LGHNA and CDR2 YNFKEQ. There are 17 residues in the CDR3. The CDR3 nucleotides are TGTGCCAACAGCCACACATTTCGGACTAGCGGCTCCTACGAGCAGTACTTC. This encodes CANSHTFRTSGSYEQYF.

The chain carries TRBV4-1 and TRBJ2-1; 8 bases align to TRBD1. CDR3 size: 15 residues. Germline CDR1 and CDR2: MGHRA and YSYEKL. The junction had 6 bases not matched to a gene; V was cut back by 1 base and J by 7 bases. The CDR3 spells CASSQVDRDYNEQFF. DNA of the CDR3: TGCGCCAGCAGCCAAGTGGACAGGGATTATAATGAGCAGTTCTTC.

The J gene is TRBJ1-3, the V gene TRBV5-1; unclear D gene. The germline V and J ends were trimmed by 1 base and 2 bases, with 7 bases remaining between them. Germline lookup yields CDR1 SGHRS and CDR2 YFSETQ. The CDR3 runs to 14 residues. The CDR3 region has the DNA TGCGCCAGCAGCTTGTCGGAGGCTGGAAACACCATATATTTT. Its protein product is CASSLSEAGNTIYF.

The chain combines TRBV18 with TRBJ1-5; 7 bases match TRBD1. Germline-derived CDR1 and CDR2 are KGHSH and LQKENI. V lost 3 bases and J lost 6; bases outside the gene matches: 5. CDR3 length: 14 residues. CDR3 protein: CASSPNDRAQPQHF. CDR3 coding DNA: TGTGCCAGCTCACCTAACGACAGGGCTCAGCCCCAGCATTTT. Complete variable domain (other parts from reference TRBV18 and TRBJ1-5): NAGVMQNPRHLVRRRGQEARLRCSPMKGHSHVYWYRQLPEEGLKFMVYLQKENIIDESGMPKERFSAEFPKEGPSILRIQQVVRGDSAAYFCASSPNDRAQPQHFGDGTRLSIL.

This clone has just a few counts. This chain joins TRBV18 and TRBJ1-1; perhaps TRBD1 as D (5 bases). V lost 3 bases to trimming and J lost 4 bases, with 15 bases between them. The germline V gene has CDR1 KGHSH and CDR2 LQKENI. The CDR3 has 15 residues. CDR3: CASSPQTRGGTEAFF. The CDR3 DNA reads as TGTGCCAGCTCACCTCAGACGAGGGGAGGCACTGAAGCTTTCTTT.